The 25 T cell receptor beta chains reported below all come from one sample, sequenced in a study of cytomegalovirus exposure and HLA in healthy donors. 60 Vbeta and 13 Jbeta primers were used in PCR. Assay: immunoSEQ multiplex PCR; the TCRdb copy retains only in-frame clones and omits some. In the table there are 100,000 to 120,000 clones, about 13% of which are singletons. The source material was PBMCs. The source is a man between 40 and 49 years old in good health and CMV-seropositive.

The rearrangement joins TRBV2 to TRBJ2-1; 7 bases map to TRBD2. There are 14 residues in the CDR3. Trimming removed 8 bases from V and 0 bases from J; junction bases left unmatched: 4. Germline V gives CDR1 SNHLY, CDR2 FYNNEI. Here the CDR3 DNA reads TGTGCCAGCCGGGGGGATAGCTCCTACAATGAGCAGTTCTTC. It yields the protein CASRGDSSYNEQFF.

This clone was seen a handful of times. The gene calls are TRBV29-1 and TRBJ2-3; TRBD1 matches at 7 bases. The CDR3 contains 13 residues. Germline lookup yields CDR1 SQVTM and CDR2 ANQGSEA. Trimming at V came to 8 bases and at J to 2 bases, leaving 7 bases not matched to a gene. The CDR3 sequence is CSFTGVLTDTQYF. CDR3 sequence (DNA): TGCAGCTTTACAGGGGTCCTCACAGATACGCAGTATTTT.

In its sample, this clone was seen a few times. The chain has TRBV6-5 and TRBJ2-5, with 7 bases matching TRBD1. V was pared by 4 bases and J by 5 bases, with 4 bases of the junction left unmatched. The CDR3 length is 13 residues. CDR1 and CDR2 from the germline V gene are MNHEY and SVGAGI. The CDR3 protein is CASSFDRAETQYF. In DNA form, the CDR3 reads TGTGCCAGCAGTTTCGACAGGGCCGAGACCCAGTACTTC.

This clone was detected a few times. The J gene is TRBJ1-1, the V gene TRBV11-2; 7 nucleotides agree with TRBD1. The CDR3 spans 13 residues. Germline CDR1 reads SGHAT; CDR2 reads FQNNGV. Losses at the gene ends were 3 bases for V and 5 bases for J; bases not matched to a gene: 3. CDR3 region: CASSFQDRTEAFF. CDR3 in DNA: TGTGCCAGCAGCTTCCAGGACAGGACTGAAGCTTTCTTT.

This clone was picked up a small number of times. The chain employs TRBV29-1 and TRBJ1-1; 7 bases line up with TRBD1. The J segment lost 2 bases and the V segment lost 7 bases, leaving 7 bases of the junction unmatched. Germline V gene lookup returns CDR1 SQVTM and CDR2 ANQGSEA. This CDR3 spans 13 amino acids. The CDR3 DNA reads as TGCAGCGGTAGGACAGGTTCAAACACTGAAGCTTTCTTT. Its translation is CSGRTGSNTEAFF.

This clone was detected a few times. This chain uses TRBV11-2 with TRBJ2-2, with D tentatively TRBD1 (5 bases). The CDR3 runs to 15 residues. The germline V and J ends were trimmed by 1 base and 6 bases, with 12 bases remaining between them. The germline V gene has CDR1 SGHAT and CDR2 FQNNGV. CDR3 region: CASSLVGAVAGELFF. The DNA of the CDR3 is TGTGCCAGCAGCTTAGTAGGGGCGGTAGCCGGGGAGCTGTTTTTT.

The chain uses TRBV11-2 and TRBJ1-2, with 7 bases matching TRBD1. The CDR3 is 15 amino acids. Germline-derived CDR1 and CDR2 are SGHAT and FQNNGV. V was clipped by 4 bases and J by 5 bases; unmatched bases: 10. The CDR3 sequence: CASSSEAGGWYGYTF. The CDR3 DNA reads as TGTGCCAGCAGCTCCGAGGCAGGGGGGTGGTATGGCTACACCTTC.

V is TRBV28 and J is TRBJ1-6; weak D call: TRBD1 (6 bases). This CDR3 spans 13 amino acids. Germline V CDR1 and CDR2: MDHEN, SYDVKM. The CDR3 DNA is TGTGCTACACGGGGGGCTCCTAATTCACCCCTCCACTTT. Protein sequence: CATRGAPNSPLHF.

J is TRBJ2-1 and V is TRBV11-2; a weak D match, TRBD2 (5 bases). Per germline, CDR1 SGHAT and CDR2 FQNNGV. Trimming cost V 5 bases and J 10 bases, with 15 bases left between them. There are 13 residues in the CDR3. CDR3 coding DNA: TGTGCCAGCAGCCTCATCGGGATCAACGAGCAGTTCTTC. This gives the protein CASSLIGINEQFF.

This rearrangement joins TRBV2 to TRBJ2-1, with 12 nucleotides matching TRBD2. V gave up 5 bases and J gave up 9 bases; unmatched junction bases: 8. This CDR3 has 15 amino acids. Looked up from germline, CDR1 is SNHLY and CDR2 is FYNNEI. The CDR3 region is CASSNLAGGPFEQFF. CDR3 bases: TGTGCCAGCAGTAACCTAGCGGGAGGGCCGTTTGAGCAGTTCTTC.

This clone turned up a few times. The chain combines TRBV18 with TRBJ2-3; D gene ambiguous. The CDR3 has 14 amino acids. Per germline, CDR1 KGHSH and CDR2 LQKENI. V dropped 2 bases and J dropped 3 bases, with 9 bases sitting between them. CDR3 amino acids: CASSPVGSTDTQYF. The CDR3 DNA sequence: TGTGCCAGCTCACCAGTGGGCAGTACAGATACGCAGTATTTT.

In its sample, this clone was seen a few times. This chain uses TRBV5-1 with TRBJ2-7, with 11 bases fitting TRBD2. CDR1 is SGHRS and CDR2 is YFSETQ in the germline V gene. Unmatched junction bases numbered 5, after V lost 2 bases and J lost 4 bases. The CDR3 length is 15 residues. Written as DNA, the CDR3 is TGCGCCAGCAGCTTTACTAGCGGGAGTGTTTACGAGCAGTACTTC. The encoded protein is CASSFTSGSVYEQYF.

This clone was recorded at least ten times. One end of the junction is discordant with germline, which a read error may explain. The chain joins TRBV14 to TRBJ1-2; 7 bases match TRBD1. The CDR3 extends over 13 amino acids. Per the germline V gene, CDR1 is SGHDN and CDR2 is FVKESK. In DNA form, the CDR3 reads TGTGCCAGCAGCCATGGGACAGTCTATGGCTACAAATTC. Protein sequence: CASSHGTVYGYKF.

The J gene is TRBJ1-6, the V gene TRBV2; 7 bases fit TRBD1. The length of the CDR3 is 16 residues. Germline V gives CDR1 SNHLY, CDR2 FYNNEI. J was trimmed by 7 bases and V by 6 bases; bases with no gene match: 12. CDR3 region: CASRERQGQMNSPLHF. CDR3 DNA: TGTGCCAGCAGGGAGAGACAGGGCCAAATGAATTCACCCCTCCACTTT.

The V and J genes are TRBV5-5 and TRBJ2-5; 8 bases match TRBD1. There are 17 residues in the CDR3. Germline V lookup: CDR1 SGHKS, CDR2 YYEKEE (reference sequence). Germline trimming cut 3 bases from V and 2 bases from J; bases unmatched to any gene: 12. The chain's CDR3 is CASSSGQGFEWQETQYF. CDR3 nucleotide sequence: TGTGCCAGCAGCTCCGGACAGGGCTTTGAATGGCAAGAGACCCAGTACTTC.

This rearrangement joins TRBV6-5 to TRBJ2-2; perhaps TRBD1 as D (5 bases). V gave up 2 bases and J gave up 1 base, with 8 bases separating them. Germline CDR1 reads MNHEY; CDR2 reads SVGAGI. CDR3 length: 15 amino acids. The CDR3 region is CASSYRTGNTGELFF. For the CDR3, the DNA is TGTGCCAGCAGTTACCGTACAGGGAACACCGGGGAGCTGTTTTTT.

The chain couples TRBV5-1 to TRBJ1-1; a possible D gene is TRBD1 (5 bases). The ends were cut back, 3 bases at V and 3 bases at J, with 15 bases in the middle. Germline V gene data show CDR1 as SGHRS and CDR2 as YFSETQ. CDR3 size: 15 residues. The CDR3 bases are TGCGCCAGCAGCTGGGGACCGGGAGGCGACACTGAAGCTTTCTTT. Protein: CASSWGPGGDTEAFF.

The CDR3 region has the DNA TGCGCCAGCAGTGATTCCAGCGGGGCATACGAGCAGTACTTC. The encoded protein is CASSDSSGAYEQYF. This chain links TRBV10-1 with TRBJ2-7, with TRBD2 identical over 7 bases. Germline-derived CDR1 and CDR2 are WNHNN and SYGVQD (reference sequence). The junction had 6 bases not matched to a gene; V was cut back by 3 bases and J by 4 bases. The CDR3 sequence is 14 residues long.

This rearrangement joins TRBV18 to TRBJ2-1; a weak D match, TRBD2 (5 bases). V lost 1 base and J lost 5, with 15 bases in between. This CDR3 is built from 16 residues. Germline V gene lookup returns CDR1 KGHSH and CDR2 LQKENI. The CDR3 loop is CASSPLQADVNNEQFF. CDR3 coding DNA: TGTGCCAGCTCACCACTTCAAGCGGACGTTAACAATGAGCAGTTCTTC.

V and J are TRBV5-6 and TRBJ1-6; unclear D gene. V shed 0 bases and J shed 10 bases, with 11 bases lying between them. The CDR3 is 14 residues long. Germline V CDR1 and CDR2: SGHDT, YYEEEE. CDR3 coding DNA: TGTGCCAGCAGCTTGGTACATCCGGGATCACCCCTCCACTTT. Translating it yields CASSLVHPGSPLHF.

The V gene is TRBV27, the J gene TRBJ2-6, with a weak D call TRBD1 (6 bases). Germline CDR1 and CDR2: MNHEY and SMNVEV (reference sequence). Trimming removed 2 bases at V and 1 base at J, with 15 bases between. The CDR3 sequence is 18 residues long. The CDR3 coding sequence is TGTGCCAGCAGTTTAAGGCACAGGGATCATTCTGGGGCCAACGTCCTGACTTTC. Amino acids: CASSLRHRDHSGANVLTF.

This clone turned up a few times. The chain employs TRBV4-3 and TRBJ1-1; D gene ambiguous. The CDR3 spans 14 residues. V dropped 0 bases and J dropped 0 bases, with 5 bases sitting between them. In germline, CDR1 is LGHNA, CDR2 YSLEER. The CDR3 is CASSQDLVNTEAFF. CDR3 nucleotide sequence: TGCGCCAGCAGCCAAGATCTCGTGAACACTGAAGCTTTCTTT.

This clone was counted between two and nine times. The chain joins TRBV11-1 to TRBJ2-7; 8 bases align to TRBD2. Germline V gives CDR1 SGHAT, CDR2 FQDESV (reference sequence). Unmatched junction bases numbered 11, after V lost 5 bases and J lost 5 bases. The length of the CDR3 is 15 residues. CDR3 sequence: CASSLREGILHEQYF. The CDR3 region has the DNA TGTGCCAGCAGCCTACGGGAGGGTATTCTACACGAGCAGTACTTC.

CDR3 bases: TGTGCCAGCTTTTTTAGGGAACAGGGGCGAGAGACCCAGTACTTC. Translating gives CASFFREQGRETQYF. The chain has TRBV6-6 and TRBJ2-5, with TRBD1 identical over 7 bases. The CDR3 covers 15 residues. J gave up 4 bases and V 8 bases, and 13 bases lay outside the gene matches. CDR1 is MNHNY, CDR2 SVGAGI, per germline (reference sequence).

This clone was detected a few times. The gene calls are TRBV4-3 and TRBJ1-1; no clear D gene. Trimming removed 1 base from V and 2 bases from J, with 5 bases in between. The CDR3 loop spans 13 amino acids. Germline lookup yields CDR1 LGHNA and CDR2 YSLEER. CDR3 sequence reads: CASSQGPNTEAFF. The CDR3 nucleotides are TGCGCCAGCAGCCAAGGGCCCAACACTGAAGCTTTCTTT.